This passage covers 15 T cell receptor beta chains from one sample sequenced in a study of blood T cells in healthy people across ages. Alongside a J-beta primer mix, a sample-barcoded 5' primer served in a second PCR lasting roughly 6 to 11 cycles. MiXCR, run by TCRdb on the 5' RACE reads, gives a single entry per CDR3 protein. The sample contains roughly 900,000 distinct CDR3 sequences, roughly 26% of which appear only once. Sequencing was carried out using blood. The source is a woman older than 75 in good health.

This clonotype was seen ten or more times. This chain connects TRBV12-3 or TRBV12-4 to TRBJ1-2; tentatively, D is TRBD1 (5 bases). Trimming took 5 bases from V and 8 from J, leaving 21 bases between them. The CDR3 is made up of 15 amino acids. The CDR3 coding sequence is TGTGCCAGCAGTCGGGACGGGATAACGAAAGGAGGCTACACCTTC. It yields the protein CASSRDGITKGGYTF.

This clonotype was seen more than once but under ten times. With a much larger clone just one base away, this may be a read error. V gene TRBV20-1 combines with J gene TRBJ2-1; a possible D gene is TRBD1 (6 bases). Gene TRBJ2-7 matches the end of the DNA better, so the J call may be wrong. This CDR3 has 16 amino acids. CDR1 and CDR2 (germline): DFQATT, SNEGSKA (reference sequence). The CDR3 nucleotides read TGCAGTGCTAGAGGGCAGGGGCAATGGTCCTACAATGAGCAGTACTTC. The encoded protein is CSARGQGQWSYNEQYF.

This clonotype was seen a handful of times. This chain joins TRBV12-3 or TRBV12-4 and TRBJ1-2; D might be TRBD1 (5 bases). The germline V and J ends were trimmed by 6 bases and 7 bases, with 15 bases remaining between them. The CDR3 consists of 13 residues. The CDR3 DNA follows: TGTGCCAGCAGGGGCAGGGAGATAGGTGGCTACACCTTC. Amino acid sequence: CASRGREIGGYTF.

Points on this clonotype: A much larger clone sits a single nucleotide away, making a read error possible. The V call is TRBV7-2, the J call TRBJ2-1, with D unclear. The assigned J gene may be wrong: the sequence end matches TRBJ2-7 better. CDR1 SGHTA and CDR2 FQGNSA come from the germline V gene. The CDR3 is 13 amino acids. The CDR3 region is CASSLKSYNEQYF. Written as DNA, the CDR3 is TGTGCCAGCAGCTTAAAAAGCTACAATGAGCAGTACTTC.

Only a few counts were recorded for this clonotype. It may be a read error: a sequence one base away is much more abundant. V and J are TRBV2 and TRBJ2-7; 7 positions agree with TRBD1. The CDR3 has 15 amino acids. CDR1 and CDR2 from the germline V gene are SNHLY and FYNNEI. CDR3 sequence (DNA): TGTGCCGGCAGTCGAGGGGGCAGGGACGCCTACGAGCAGTACTTC. This encodes CAGSRGGRDAYEQYF.

V and J are TRBV7-3 and TRBJ2-5; 9 bases agree with TRBD2. V shed 0 bases and J 1 base; nucleotides not matched to a gene: 6. The germline V gene encodes CDR1 SGHTA and CDR2 FQGTGA. CDR3 size: 17 residues. The CDR3 sequence is CASSLTPSGRPQETQYF. The DNA for the CDR3 is TGTGCCAGCAGCTTAACCCCCAGCGGGAGGCCCCAAGAGACCCAGTACTTC.

The rearrangement links TRBV10-3 to TRBJ2-1; D is ambiguous. V lost 4 bases to trimming and J lost 2 bases, with 12 bases between them. CDR3 length equals 15 residues. Per germline, CDR1 ENHRY and CDR2 SYGVKD. CDR3 protein: CAISGTGPPYNEQFF. The CDR3 nucleotides read TGTGCCATCAGTGGGACCGGGCCACCCTACAATGAGCAGTTCTTC.

This chain connects TRBV6-2 or TRBV6-3 to TRBJ2-5; D is unresolved. The CDR3 has 12 amino acids. Trimming stripped 4 bases from V and 9 bases from J, with 12 bases between. Germline V gene data show CDR1 as MNHEY and CDR2 as SVGEGT. The CDR3 spells CASSSPVPAQYF. The CDR3 region has the DNA TGTGCCAGCAGTTCCCCCGTTCCGGCCCAGTACTTC.

In its sample, this clonotype was seen many times. The chain recombines TRBV7-2 with TRBJ2-3; D not resolved. The CDR3 has 16 residues. Germline V gene lookup returns CDR1 SGHTA and CDR2 FQGNSA. V lost 4 bases to trimming and J lost 2 bases, with 16 bases between them. Written as DNA, the CDR3 is TGTGCCAGCAGCTCGCCCGACGACGGCACCACAGATACGCAGTATTTT. The encoded protein is CASSSPDDGTTDTQYF.

The chain is built from TRBV9 and TRBJ1-4; no firm D call. Deletions cut 4 bases from V and 0 bases from J, with 7 bases between. In germline, CDR1 is SGDLS, CDR2 YYNGEE. This CDR3 contains 14 residues. CDR3 sequence (DNA): TGTGCCAGCAGCTACTTTCCAACTAATGAAAAACTGTTTTTT. This gives the protein CASSYFPTNEKLFF.

This chain connects TRBV18 to TRBJ1-5; possibly TRBD1 for D (6 bases). Germline CDR1 is KGHSH and CDR2 is LQKENI. The V and J ends lost 8 bases and 3 bases respectively, with 17 bases between them. There are 15 residues in the CDR3. The CDR3 bases are TGTGCCAGCACAAGGAGCACAGGGCCCAATCAGCCCCAGCATTTT. It yields the protein CASTRSTGPNQPQHF.

This clonotype was counted a few times. The junction and the germline gene differ at one end; a read error may be behind it. The chain is built from TRBV29-1 and TRBJ1-2, with TRBD1 as a possible D gene (5 bases). The CDR3 has 12 amino acids. Germline V gene data show CDR1 as SQVTM and CDR2 as ANQGSEA. CDR3 nucleotides: TGCAGCGACCGGGCAGGGAACTATGGCCACACCTTC. This codes for CSDRAGNYGHTF.

A note on this clonotype: With a much larger clone just one base away, this may be a read error. The CDR3 here is CSARGSGGDTQYF. The DNA of the CDR3 is TGCAGTGCTAGAGGGTCAGGGGGAGATACGCAGTATTTT. The chain recombines TRBV20-1 with TRBJ2-3; TRBD1 matches 7 bases. This CDR3 is built from 13 residues. Germline values: CDR1 DFQATT, CDR2 SNEGSKA (reference sequence). Unmatched junction bases numbered 3, after V lost 1 base and J lost 5 bases.

This clonotype was recorded a few times. V gene TRBV15 combines with J gene TRBJ1-4; a weak D match, TRBD1 (5 bases). V was shortened by 8 bases and J by 2 bases, with 12 bases between the two germline ends. CDR1 is LNHNV and CDR2 is YYDKDF in the germline V gene (reference sequence). The CDR3 is made up of 14 amino acids. The CDR3 loop is CATRRGGTNEKLFF. The CDR3 DNA follows: TGTGCCACCCGCCGGGGGGGGACTAATGAAAAACTGTTTTTT.

The rearrangement links TRBV4-2 to TRBJ1-1; D unclear. V was pared by 0 bases and J by 6 bases, with 8 bases between. The germline CDR1 and CDR2 sequences are LGHNA and YNFKEQ. CDR3 length: 13 residues. The CDR3 DNA reads TGTGCCAGCAGCCAAGATTGGGGTGCTGAAGCTTTCTTT. This codes for CASSQDWGAEAFF.